This T cell receptor beta chain was sequenced for a study of OX40 agonist ivuxolimab in advanced cancers. About the research overall: Patients received ivuxolimab, an agonistic anti-OX40 (CD134) antibody. Patients got intravenous ivuxolimab at 0.01 to 10 mg/kg every 2 weeks.

From germline, CDR1 is SGHTA and CDR2 FQGNSA. There are 14 residues in the CDR3. Germline trimming cut 4 bases from V and 3 bases from J; bases unmatched to any gene: 3. At cycle 4 day 1, cycle 7 day 1, and baseline, blood was sampled. Clones were read by immunoSEQ multiplex PCR, and TCRdb kept only the in-frame ones, dropping some. The sample lists tens of thousands of clones, under 80% occurring once. This chain uses TRBV7-2 with TRBJ2-3; 8 nucleotides match TRBD1. The starting material was CD4+ or CD8+ T cells sorted from blood, obtained in a trial of the OX40 agonist ivuxolimab. This TCR came from an adult with an advanced solid tumor such as melanoma, head and neck, liver or kidney cancer. DNA for the CDR3: TGTGCCAGCAGCTACCGGACAGGGACAGATACGCAGTATTTT. Translated: CASSYRTGTDTQYF.